This note documents a single T cell receptor beta chain sequence. The antigen is undetermined. These data belong to a study of cytomegalovirus exposure and HLA in healthy donors. Overall study results and limits: Most sequenced TCRs were rare (though some public TCRs occurred in many donors). The classifier, whose performance was assessed in both the original and validation cohorts, reportedly diagnosed cytomegalovirus status with high specificity and sensitivity.

Vbeta (60) and Jbeta (13) primers were used in the PCR. Measured with immunoSEQ multiplex PCR; TCRdb has only the in-frame clones, and not every one. There are approximately 170,000 clones in the sample; about 80% occur only once, and roughly 10% lies in the top ten. What was sequenced was PBMCs. The source is a man between 18 and 35 years old in good health and CMV-seropositive.

CDR3 sequence reads: CAAGGTCNEQFF. Here the CDR3 DNA reads TGTGCCGCGGGAGGAACCTGCAATGAGCAGTTCTTC. This chain links TRBV6-1 with TRBJ2-1, with 8 bases matching TRBD2. Germline V lookup: CDR1 MNHNS, CDR2 SASEGT. This CDR3 comprises 12 residues. V trimming: 11 bases; J trimming: 6 bases; junction bases outside the gene matches: 6.